This T cell receptor beta chain was retrieved from a study of blood T cells in healthy people across ages. On this clonotype: Its antigen is still unknown.

Study outcomes and limitations: Long-lived donors carried more naive CD4+ cells and greater diversity than aged donors. Researchers said unsorted PBMCs prevented a conclusive naive versus antigen-experienced comparison. Those diversity estimates obtained from one million T cells were thought to be underestimates.

Next came a second PCR, run for about 6 to 11 cycles, which used a sample-barcoded 5' primer along with a J-beta primer mix. Every sample gave at least 2.5 million paired-end reads containing CDR3. TCRdb fed the 5' RACE reads into MiXCR, producing one record per CDR3 protein. In the table there are 850,000 or so distinct CDR3 sequences, 29% of which are singletons. Sequencing was done on a sample of blood. This sequence was found in a woman over 75 in good health.

The CDR3, as DNA: TGTGCCAGCAGCTTAGCGCCCGTCTCCGGGGAGCTGTTTTTT. Translating it yields CASSLAPVSGELFF. The chain has TRBV7-9 and TRBJ2-2; D not certain. Between the trimmed V and J ends, which lost 0 bases and 6 bases, there was a span of 8 bases. The CDR3 runs 14 residues. Germline loops: CDR1 SEHNR, CDR2 FQNEAQ (reference sequence).